This T cell receptor beta chain was recorded in a study of response to subunit inactivated influenza vaccine. This clonotype was detected only a few times. An end of the junction differs from the germline gene, which may be a read error. TCRdb re-analysed the RT-PCR reads in MiXCR, keeping a single row per CDR3 protein. The sample shows 300,000 to 350,000 distinct CDR3 sequences, 21% of them seen only once. The CDR3 runs 11 residues. Germline lookup yields CDR1 SGHVS and CDR2 FQNEAQ. The sequence was obtained from a man aged 45-69 years who received an inactivated influenza vaccine. The material sequenced was PBMCs from blood, taken about 20 months after vaccination. The chain recombines TRBV7-8 with TRBJ2-7; 8 bases fit TRBD1. The CDR3 DNA is TGTGCCAGCAGCTGGGGACAGGTCCTTTTCTTC. It translates to CASSWGQVLFF.